The 32 T cell receptor beta chains in this list originate from one sample, sequenced in a study of cytomegalovirus exposure and HLA in healthy donors. PCR employed 60 Vbeta and 13 Jbeta primers. Clones were sequenced by immunoSEQ multiplex PCR, and TCRdb holds only the in-frame ones, with some missing. There are roughly 98,000 clones in the sample; around 80% occur only once, and around 1.5% lies in the top ten. Sequencing used PBMCs. The receptors shown here come from a man aged 40-49 years in good health and CMV-seronegative.

This chain joins TRBV18 and TRBJ2-5; TRBD1 aligns across 9 bases. The CDR3 is made up of 15 amino acids. CDR1 KGHSH and CDR2 LQKENI come from the germline V gene. Trimming took 6 bases from V and 3 from J; bases not matched to a gene: 8. The CDR3 bases are TGTGCCAGCTCTCCCACAGGGGGCCTAAAAGAGACCCAGTACTTC. It codes for CASSPTGGLKETQYF.

The rearrangement joins TRBV5-5 to TRBJ1-6; TRBD1 agrees at 8 bases. CDR1 SGHKS and CDR2 YYEKEE come from the germline V gene (reference sequence). CDR3 size: 17 residues. V lost 0 bases and J lost 5; bases outside the gene matches: 7. CDR3 sequence: CASSLGAGGADNSPLHF. In DNA, the CDR3 is TGTGCCAGCAGCTTGGGTGCAGGGGGCGCGGATAATTCACCCCTCCACTTT.

The chain carries TRBV6-1 and TRBJ2-2; D might be TRBD1 (5 bases). Trimming left V 8 bases short and J 2 bases short, with 9 bases between. CDR1 and CDR2 (germline): MNHNS, SASEGT. CDR3 size: 13 residues. The CDR3 DNA reads as TGTGCCAGCGATAGGGGAAACACCGGGGAGCTGTTTTTT. This translates into CASDRGNTGELFF.

The rearrangement joins TRBV7-8 to TRBJ1-5; perhaps TRBD1 as D (5 bases). Germline values: CDR1 SGHVS, CDR2 FQNEAQ. The CDR3 is 13 residues long. Trimming took off 1 base at V and 15 bases at J, with 16 bases between the two ends. As DNA, the CDR3 is TGTGCCAGCAGCTTAGGGGGGGAGGTGGTCCCGCATTTT. The encoded protein is CASSLGGEVVPHF.

The chain combines TRBV2 with TRBJ1-5; 9 nucleotides agree with TRBD1. The germline V gene has CDR1 SNHLY and CDR2 FYNNEI. There are 16 residues in the CDR3. With 7 bases clipped from V and 5 bases from J, the junction kept 12 bases outside the gene matches. The CDR3 loop is CASKKGTGRGDQPQHF. The CDR3 bases are TGTGCCAGCAAGAAAGGGACAGGGAGGGGGGATCAGCCCCAGCATTTT.

The chain's CDR3 is CASSQDPRQGGEKLFF. CDR3 DNA: TGCGCCAGCAGCCAAGACCCGAGACAGGGGGGGGAAAAACTGTTTTTT. The chain combines TRBV4-3 with TRBJ1-4; the match to TRBD1 covers 9 bases. Germline CDR1 reads LGHNA; CDR2 reads YSLEER. The CDR3 spans 16 residues. J gave up 8 bases and V 0 bases, and 7 bases lay outside the gene matches.

V usage is TRBV18 and J usage is TRBJ1-3; 8 nucleotides align to TRBD1. The CDR3 is made up of 16 amino acids. Germline lookup yields CDR1 KGHSH and CDR2 LQKENI. After removal of 3 bases from V and 0 bases from J, the junction contained 4 bases not matched to a gene. In nucleotides, the CDR3 is TGTGCCAGCTCACCTAGGACAGGGAACTCTGGAAACACCATATATTTT. Translating gives CASSPRTGNSGNTIYF.

This clone has a single count. The chain recombines TRBV2 with TRBJ1-6; possible D gene TRBD1, 6 bases. This CDR3 is built from 16 residues. Per germline, CDR1 SNHLY and CDR2 FYNNEI. Deletions cut 6 bases from V and 7 bases from J, with 19 bases between. DNA of the CDR3: TGTGCCAGCAGGCAACAGGGAATAGGGCCAAATTCACCCCTCCACTTT. This encodes CASRQQGIGPNSPLHF.

The rearrangement uses TRBV7-2 and TRBJ1-4, with 7 bases aligning to TRBD1. From germline, CDR1 is SGHTA and CDR2 FQGNSA. The CDR3 spans 15 residues. Trimming cost V 5 bases and J 0 bases; bases outside gene matches: 3. As DNA, the CDR3 is TGTGCCAGCAGCCGGGACAGTGCAACTAATGAAAAACTGTTTTTT. Residues: CASSRDSATNEKLFF.

This clone has a handful of counts. The chain uses TRBV9 and TRBJ2-5; 10 positions agree with TRBD2. Germline loops: CDR1 SGDLS, CDR2 YYNGEE. Trimming at V came to 2 bases and at J to 5 bases, leaving 9 bases not matched to a gene. This CDR3 region has 16 residues. The CDR3 sequence is CASSVNPGLALETQYF. As DNA, the CDR3 is TGTGCCAGCAGCGTTAACCCGGGACTAGCGTTGGAGACCCAGTACTTC.

The chain couples TRBV19 to TRBJ2-5, with D unresolved. Near its end, the DNA agrees better with TRBJ2-7, so the J call may be wrong. Germline lookup yields CDR1 LNHDA and CDR2 SQIVND (reference sequence). This CDR3 comprises 16 residues. DNA for the CDR3: TGTGCCAGTAGTACATGGCATGCCACGGGTATCTACGAGCAGTACTTC. Encoded protein: CASSTWHATGIYEQYF.

The genes are TRBV5-1 and TRBJ1-1, with D tentatively TRBD1 (6 bases). Deletions cut 0 bases from V and 5 bases from J, with 17 bases between. This CDR3 is built from 16 residues. CDR1 and CDR2 from the germline V gene are SGHRS and YFSETQ. The CDR3 nucleotides read TGCGCCAGCAGCTTGGTTGCGGGGGCAGATGGGACTGAAGCTTTCTTT. Translated: CASSLVAGADGTEAFF. The variable domain in full, completed from reference TRBV5-1 and TRBJ1-1, reads KAGVTQTPRYLIKTRGQQVTLSCSPISGHRSVSWYQQTPGQGLQFLFEYFSETQRNKGNFPGRFSGRQFSNSRSEMNVSTLELGDSALYLCASSLVAGADGTEAFFGQGTRLTVV.

This clone was detected a few times. J is TRBJ2-7 and V is TRBV6-6; D is ambiguous. This CDR3 comprises 12 residues. V was clipped by 2 bases and J by 7 bases, with 9 bases between them. CDR1 is MNHNY and CDR2 is SVGAGI in the germline V gene (reference sequence). This chain's CDR3 is CASSYAFREQYF. The DNA of the CDR3 is TGTGCCAGCAGTTACGCGTTTCGGGAGCAGTACTTC.

The CDR3: CASSPDRSNYGYTF. DNA for the CDR3: TGTGCCAGCAGCCCAGACAGGAGTAACTATGGCTACACCTTC. The rearrangement uses TRBV5-5 and TRBJ1-2, with D possibly TRBD1 on 6 matching bases. Germline V CDR1 and CDR2: SGHKS, YYEKEE (reference sequence). Trimming removed 4 bases from V and 1 base from J, with 11 bases in between. The CDR3 extends over 14 amino acids.

J is TRBJ2-2 and V is TRBV5-4; TRBD1 matches 7 bases. The CDR3 spans 14 residues. CDR1 is SGHNT, CDR2 YYREEE, per germline (reference sequence). V dropped 4 bases and J dropped 4; count of bases not matched to a gene: 4. CDR3 in DNA: TGTGCCAGCAGCCCGACAGGGATCACCGGGGAGCTGTTTTTT. Amino acid sequence: CASSPTGITGELFF.

Notes on this clone: The junction does not match germline at one end; this may be a read error. This chain uses TRBV29-1 with TRBJ1-6, with 9 bases aligning to TRBD1. There are 15 residues in the CDR3. Germline CDR1 SQVTM, CDR2 ANQGSEA. CDR3 DNA sequence: TGCAGCGTTCCCACAGGGGGCTCCGATAATTCACCCCTCCACTTT. It translates to CSVPTGGSDNSPLHF. Drawing the rest from reference TRBV29-1 and TRBJ1-6, the complete variable domain is SAVISQKPSRDICQRGTSLTIQCQVDSQVTMMFWYRQQPGQSLTLIATANQGSEATYESGFVIDKFPISRPNLTFSTLTVSNMSPEDSSIYLCSVPTGGSDNSPLHFGNGTRLTVT.

The chain links TRBV19 to TRBJ1-5; D not resolved. Germline V gene lookup returns CDR1 LNHDA and CDR2 SQIVND (reference sequence). V dropped 4 bases and J dropped 5 bases, with 6 bases sitting between them. The CDR3 length is 12 residues. For the CDR3, the DNA is TGTGCCAGTAGTAAAATAGATCAGCCCCAGCATTTT. Translation: CASSKIDQPQHF.

This clone was picked up a small number of times. This chain joins TRBV28 and TRBJ2-7; the match to TRBD1 covers 7 bases. This CDR3 is built from 14 residues. From germline, CDR1 is MDHEN and CDR2 SYDVKM. J was trimmed by 2 bases and V by 5 bases; bases with no gene match: 6. The CDR3 DNA reads TGTGCCAGCAGTGCACCCGGACAGGCCTACGAGCAGTACTTC. It codes for CASSAPGQAYEQYF.

On this clone itself: A read error may account for a junction end that differs from germline. The genes are TRBV5-1 and TRBJ2-3; 9 bases line up with TRBD1. Germline V CDR1 and CDR2: SGHRS, YFSETQ. The CDR3 has 16 amino acids. The CDR3 DNA is TGCGCCAGCAGTTTGGTTCCCCGACAGGGGGCAGATACGCAGTATTTT. Amino acids: CASSLVPRQGADTQYF.

This clone has only a few counts. V gene TRBV19 combines with J gene TRBJ1-1; D might be TRBD1 (6 bases). Germline CDR1 reads LNHDA; CDR2 reads SQIVND (reference sequence). This CDR3 has 14 residues. With 5 bases removed from V and 6 bases from J, the gap between germline ends came to 16 bases. The CDR3 region is CASSRPQGRAEAFF. CDR3 coding DNA: TGTGCCAGTAGTCGCCCACAGGGAAGAGCTGAAGCTTTCTTT.

V gene TRBV6-5 combines with J gene TRBJ1-4, with 7 bases lining up with TRBD1. The CDR3 sequence is 13 residues long. Looked up from germline, CDR1 is MNHEY and CDR2 is SVGAGI. V shed 3 bases and J 9 bases; nucleotides not matched to a gene: 4. The CDR3, as DNA: TGTGCCAGCAGTTATGACAGGGTGCAAAAACTGTTTTTT. This codes for CASSYDRVQKLFF.

The V call is TRBV6-5, the J call TRBJ2-7; D possibly corresponds to TRBD1 (6 bases). The germline gives CDR1 MNHEY, CDR2 SVGAGI. Deletions cut 0 bases from V and 6 bases from J, with 18 bases between. This CDR3 region has 16 residues. CDR3 loop: CASSYSGRQARGEQYF. CDR3 bases: TGTGCCAGCAGTTACTCGGGACGACAGGCTCGAGGCGAGCAGTACTTC.

J is TRBJ1-2 and V is TRBV11-2; D call uncertain. CDR3 size: 14 residues. CDR1 is SGHAT and CDR2 is FQNNGV in the germline V gene. The V end lost 5 bases, the J end lost 4 bases, and 14 bases lay between the germline ends. CDR3 in DNA: TGTGCCAGCAGCCCATCCGGAGCTCGCTATGGCTACACCTTC. Protein: CASSPSGARYGYTF.

The chain combines TRBV6-5 with TRBJ1-2; D call uncertain. Trimming stripped 11 bases from V and 0 bases from J, with 13 bases between. The CDR3 runs to 13 residues. From germline, CDR1 is MNHEY and CDR2 SVGAGI. CDR3 nucleotides: TGTGCCGTCTCAACCGCGACTAACTATGGCTACACCTTC. It specifies CAVSTATNYGYTF.

This clone was detected only once. CDR3 coding DNA: TGTGCCAGCTTTTCGTCCGGTAGAAACAATCAGCCCCAGCATTTT. Translation: CASFSSGRNNQPQHF. V is TRBV6-1 and J is TRBJ1-5; D is undetermined. The germline CDR1 and CDR2 sequences are MNHNS and SASEGT. Trimming took 8 bases from V and 3 from J, leaving 17 bases between them. This CDR3 is 15 amino acids long.

The chain couples TRBV28 to TRBJ1-4; 7 nucleotides match TRBD1. This CDR3 has 13 residues. Germline V lookup: CDR1 MDHEN, CDR2 SYDVKM. Trimming removed 5 bases from V and 7 bases from J; junction bases left unmatched: 4. This CDR3 reads CASSPGTAEKLFF. DNA of the CDR3: TGTGCCAGCAGTCCCGGGACAGCTGAAAAACTGTTTTTT.

The chain uses TRBV29-1 and TRBJ1-1, with D tentatively TRBD1 (6 bases). CDR3 length equals 13 residues. Per germline, CDR1 SQVTM and CDR2 ANQGSEA. The V and J ends lost 4 bases and 8 bases respectively, with 17 bases between them. The CDR3 loop reads CSVVGHHEKEAFF. CDR3 bases: TGCAGCGTTGTGGGACACCACGAAAAAGAAGCTTTCTTT.

This chain joins TRBV5-1 and TRBJ2-2; weak D call: TRBD2 (5 bases). The CDR3 covers 17 residues. Germline assignment: CDR1 SGHRS and CDR2 YFSETQ. V lost 1 base and J 6 bases, leaving 19 bases between the germline ends. CDR3 nucleotide sequence: TGCGCCAGCAGCTTGTACGAGCGGTGGGTCGTAGCCGGGGAGCTGTTTTTT. Translating gives CASSLYERWVVAGELFF.

This chain links TRBV19 with TRBJ2-7; 7 bases fit TRBD2. There are 15 residues in the CDR3. Losses at the gene ends were 4 bases for V and 3 bases for J; bases not matched to a gene: 9. CDR1 and CDR2 from the germline V gene are LNHDA and SQIVND (reference sequence). CDR3 sequence: CASSNGGKGYYEQYF. CDR3 DNA sequence: TGTGCCAGTAGTAACGGGGGGAAGGGATACTACGAGCAGTACTTC.

V usage is TRBV7-3 and J usage is TRBJ2-5; TRBD2 agrees at 8 bases. Trimming cost V 5 bases and J 3 bases; bases outside gene matches: 5. Germline V gene data show CDR1 as SGHTA and CDR2 as FQGTGA. The CDR3 length is 14 residues. CDR3 nucleotide sequence: TGTGCCAGCAGCCTTAGCGGGGCGAAAGAGACCCAGTACTTC. Protein sequence: CASSLSGAKETQYF.

The chain is built from TRBV10-3 and TRBJ2-5; 11 nucleotides align to TRBD2. CDR1 is ENHRY, CDR2 SYGVKD, per germline. V shed 2 bases, J shed 4 bases, and the junction held 6 bases outside the gene matches. The CDR3 contains 16 residues. The chain's CDR3 is CAISETLAGGSETQYF. The CDR3 nucleotides are TGTGCCATCAGTGAGACGTTAGCGGGGGGGTCAGAGACCCAGTACTTC.

The chain employs TRBV29-1 and TRBJ2-3; 9 bases are shared with TRBD1. Germline V gene data show CDR1 as SQVTM and CDR2 as ANQGSEA. V shed 7 bases, J shed 1 base, and the junction held 3 bases outside the gene matches. This CDR3 is 13 amino acids long. CDR3 nucleotide sequence: TGCAGCGGGAGACAGGGGGGCACAGATACGCAGTATTTT. Protein: CSGRQGGTDTQYF.